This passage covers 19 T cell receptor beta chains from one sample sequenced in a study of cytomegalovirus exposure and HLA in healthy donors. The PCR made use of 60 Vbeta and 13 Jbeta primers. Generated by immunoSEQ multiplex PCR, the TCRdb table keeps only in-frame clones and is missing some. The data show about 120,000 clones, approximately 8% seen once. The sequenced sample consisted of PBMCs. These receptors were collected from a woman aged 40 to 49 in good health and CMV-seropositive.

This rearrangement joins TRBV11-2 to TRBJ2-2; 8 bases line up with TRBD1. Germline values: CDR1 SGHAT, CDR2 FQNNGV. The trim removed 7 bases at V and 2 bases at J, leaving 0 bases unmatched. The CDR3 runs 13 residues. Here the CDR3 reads CASTGGNTGELFF. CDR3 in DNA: TGTGCCAGCACAGGGGGCAACACCGGGGAGCTGTTTTTT.

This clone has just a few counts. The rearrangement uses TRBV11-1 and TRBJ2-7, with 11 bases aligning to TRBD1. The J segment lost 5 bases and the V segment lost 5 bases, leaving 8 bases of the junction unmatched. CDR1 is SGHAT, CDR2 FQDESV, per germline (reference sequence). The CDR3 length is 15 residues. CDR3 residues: CASSRGTGGLNEQYF. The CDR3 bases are TGTGCCAGCAGCCGAGGGACAGGGGGATTGAACGAGCAGTACTTC.

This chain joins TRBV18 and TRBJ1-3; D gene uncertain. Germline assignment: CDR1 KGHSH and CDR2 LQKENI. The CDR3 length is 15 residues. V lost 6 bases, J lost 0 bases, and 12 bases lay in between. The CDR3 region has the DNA TGTGCCAGCTCTCCATCGGCAGGCTCTGGAAACACCATATATTTT. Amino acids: CASSPSAGSGNTIYF.

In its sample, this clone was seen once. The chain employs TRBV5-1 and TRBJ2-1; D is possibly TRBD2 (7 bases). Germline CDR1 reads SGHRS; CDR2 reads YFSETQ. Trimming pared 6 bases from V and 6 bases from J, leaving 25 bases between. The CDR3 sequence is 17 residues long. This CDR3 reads CASTEYPLGGGANEQFF. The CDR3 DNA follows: TGCGCCAGCACGGAGTATCCTTTGGGAGGGGGGGCCAATGAGCAGTTCTTC.

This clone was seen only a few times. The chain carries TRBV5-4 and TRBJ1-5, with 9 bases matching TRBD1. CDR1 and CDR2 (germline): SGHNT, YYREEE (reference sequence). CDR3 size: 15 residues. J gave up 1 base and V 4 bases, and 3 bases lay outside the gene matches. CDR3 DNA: TGTGCCAGCAGCCTCGGGACAGGGAGCAATCAGCCCCAGCATTTT. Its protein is CASSLGTGSNQPQHF.

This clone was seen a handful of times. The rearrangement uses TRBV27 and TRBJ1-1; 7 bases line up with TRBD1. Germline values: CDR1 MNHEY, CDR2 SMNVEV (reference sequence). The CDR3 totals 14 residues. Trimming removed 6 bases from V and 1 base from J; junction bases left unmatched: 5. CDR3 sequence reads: CASSPGQQNTEAFF. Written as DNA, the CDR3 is TGTGCCAGCAGCCCGGGACAGCAGAACACTGAAGCTTTCTTT.

The CDR3 DNA follows: TGTGCCAGTAAACGGGAGAACACTGAAGCTTTCTTT. It codes for CASKRENTEAFF. The chain joins TRBV19 to TRBJ1-1; D gene uncertain. This CDR3 contains 12 residues. The V gene lost 7 bases and the J gene lost 1 base, with 7 bases spanning the gap. Germline V lookup: CDR1 LNHDA, CDR2 SQIVND (reference sequence).

This chain's CDR3 is CAWSLSAFANTEAFF. In nucleotides, the CDR3 is TGTGCCTGGAGCCTTAGCGCCTTTGCGAACACTGAAGCTTTCTTT. J is TRBJ1-1 and V is TRBV30, with D unclear. V lost 3 bases and J lost 1, with 15 bases in between. In germline, CDR1 is GTSNPN, CDR2 SVGIG (reference sequence). This CDR3 is built from 15 residues. The entire variable domain, with the rest obtained from reference TRBV30 and TRBJ1-1, is as follows: SQTIHQWPATLVQPVGSPLSLECTVEGTSNPNLYWYRQAAGRGLQLLFYSVGIGQISSEVPQNLSASRPQDRQFILSSKKLLLSDSGFYLCAWSLSAFANTEAFFGQGTRLTVV.

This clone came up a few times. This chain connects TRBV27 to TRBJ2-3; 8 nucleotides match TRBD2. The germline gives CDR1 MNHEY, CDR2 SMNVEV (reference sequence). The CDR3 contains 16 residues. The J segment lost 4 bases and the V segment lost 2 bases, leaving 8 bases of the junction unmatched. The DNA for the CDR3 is TGTGCCAGCAGTTTAAACCCAACTAGCGGTTCAGATACGCAGTATTTT. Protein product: CASSLNPTSGSDTQYF.

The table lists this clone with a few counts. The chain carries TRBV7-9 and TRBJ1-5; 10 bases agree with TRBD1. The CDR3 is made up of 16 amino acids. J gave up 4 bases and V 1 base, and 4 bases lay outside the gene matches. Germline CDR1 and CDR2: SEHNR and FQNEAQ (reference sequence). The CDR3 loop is CASSLVRQGANQPQHF. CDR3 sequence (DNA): TGTGCCAGCAGCTTAGTAAGACAGGGGGCTAATCAGCCCCAGCATTTT.

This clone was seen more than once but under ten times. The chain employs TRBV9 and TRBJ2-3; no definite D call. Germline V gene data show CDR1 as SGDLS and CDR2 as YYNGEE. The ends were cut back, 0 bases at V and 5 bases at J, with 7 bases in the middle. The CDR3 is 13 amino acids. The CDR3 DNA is TGTGCCAGCAGCGTAGCTAGAGTAGATACGCAGTATTTT. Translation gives CASSVARVDTQYF.

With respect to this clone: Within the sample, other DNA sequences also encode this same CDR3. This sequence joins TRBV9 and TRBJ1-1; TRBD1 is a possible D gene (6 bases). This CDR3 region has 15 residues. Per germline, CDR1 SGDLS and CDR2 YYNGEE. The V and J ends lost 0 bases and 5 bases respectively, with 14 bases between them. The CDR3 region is CASSVVQGLVTEAFF. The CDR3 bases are TGTGCCAGCAGCGTAGTACAGGGTTTAGTAACTGAAGCTTTCTTT.

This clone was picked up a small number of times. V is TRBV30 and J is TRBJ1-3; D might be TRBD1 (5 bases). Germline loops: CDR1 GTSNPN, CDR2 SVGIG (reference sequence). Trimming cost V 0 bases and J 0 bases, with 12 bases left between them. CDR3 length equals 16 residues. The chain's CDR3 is CAWSVYRGSSGNTIYF. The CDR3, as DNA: TGTGCCTGGAGTGTTTATAGGGGCAGCTCTGGAAACACCATATATTTT.

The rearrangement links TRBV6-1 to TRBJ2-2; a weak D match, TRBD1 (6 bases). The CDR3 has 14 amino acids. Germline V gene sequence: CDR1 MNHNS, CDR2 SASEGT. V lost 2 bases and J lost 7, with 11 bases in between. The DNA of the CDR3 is TGTGCCAGCAGTGAAAACAGGGCTGTCGGGGAGCTGTTTTTT. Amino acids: CASSENRAVGELFF.

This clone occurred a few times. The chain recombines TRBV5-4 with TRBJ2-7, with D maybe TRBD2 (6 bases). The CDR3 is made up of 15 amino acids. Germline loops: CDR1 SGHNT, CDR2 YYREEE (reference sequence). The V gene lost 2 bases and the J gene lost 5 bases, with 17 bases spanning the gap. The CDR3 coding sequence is TGTGCCAGCAGCTTCGGGGGTGGTTCAGGCCACGAGCAGTACTTC. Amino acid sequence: CASSFGGGSGHEQYF.

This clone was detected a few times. In DNA, the CDR3 is TGTGCCAGCAGACAACCCGGACAGGGCTACTATGGCTACACCTTC. Residues: CASRQPGQGYYGYTF. The chain is built from TRBV13 and TRBJ1-2, with 8 bases fitting TRBD1. V trimming: 6 bases; J trimming: 3 bases; junction bases outside the gene matches: 9. The CDR3 contains 15 residues. Germline loops: CDR1 PRHDT, CDR2 FYEKMQ (reference sequence).

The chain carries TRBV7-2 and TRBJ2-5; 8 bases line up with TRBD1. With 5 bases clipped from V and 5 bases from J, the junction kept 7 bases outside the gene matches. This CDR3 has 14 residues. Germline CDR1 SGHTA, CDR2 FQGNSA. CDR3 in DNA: TGTGCCAGCAGCACAGGGGGTCTCAGGGAGACCCAGTACTTC. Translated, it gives CASSTGGLRETQYF. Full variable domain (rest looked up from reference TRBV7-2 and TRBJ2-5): GAGVSQSPSNKVTEKGKDVELRCDPISGHTALYWYRQSLGQGLEFLIYFQGNSAPDKSGLPSDRFSAERTGGSVSTLTIQRTQQEDSAVYLCASSTGGLRETQYFGPGTRLLVL.

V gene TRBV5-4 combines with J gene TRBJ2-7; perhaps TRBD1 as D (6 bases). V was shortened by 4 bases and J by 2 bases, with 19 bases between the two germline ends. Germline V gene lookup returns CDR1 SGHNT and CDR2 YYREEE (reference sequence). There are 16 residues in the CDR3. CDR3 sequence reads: CASSRLRRTEAYEQYF. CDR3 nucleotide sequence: TGTGCCAGCAGCCGCCTTCGCAGGACAGAGGCCTACGAGCAGTACTTC. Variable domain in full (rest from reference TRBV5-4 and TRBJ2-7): ETGVTQSPTHLIKTRGQQVTLRCSSQSGHNTVSWYQQALGQGPQFIFQYYREEENGRGNFPPRFSGLQFPNYSSELNVNALELDDSALYLCASSRLRRTEAYEQYFGPGTRLTVT.

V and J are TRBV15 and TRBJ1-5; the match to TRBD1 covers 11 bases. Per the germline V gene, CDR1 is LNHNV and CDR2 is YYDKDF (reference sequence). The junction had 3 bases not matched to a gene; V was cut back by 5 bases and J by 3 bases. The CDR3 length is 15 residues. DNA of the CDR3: TGTGCCACCAGCCCGGGACAGGGGGTCAATCAGCCCCAGCATTTT. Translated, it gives CATSPGQGVNQPQHF. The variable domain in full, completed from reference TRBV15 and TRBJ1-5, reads DAMVIQNPRYQVTQFGKPVTLSCSQTLNHNVMYWYQQKSSQAPKLLFHYYDKDFNNEADTPDNFQSRRPNTSFCFLDIRSPGLGDTAMYLCATSPGQGVNQPQHFGDGTRLSIL.